This TCR beta chain was sequenced for a study of blood T cell repertoires in COVID-19. Study-wide context: Researchers got acute and convalescent COVID-19 samples from the United States, Italy and Spain. PBMCs, B-cell-depleted T cells, or T cells were the source of the cDNA or gDNA that made up the material.

CDR1 and CDR2 from the germline V gene are MNHEY and SVGAGI. This CDR3 spans 15 amino acids. Trimming removed 5 bases from V and 8 bases from J; junction bases left unmatched: 10. Per the original methods: Using reference gene primer amplification, nucleated cell counts were estimated. Data came from immunoSEQ multiplex PCR; TCRdb stores just in-frame clones and leaves some out. V, J and clone size derive from that table, while D and trimming were established from the DNA sequence. The data hold about 500,000 clones, with around nine tenths observed a single time. Enrollment of patients from Seattle took place during active infection, with longitudinal follow-up.

This clonotype originated in a woman between 50 and 59 years old with COVID-19, enrolled during active disease. The J gene is TRBJ1-2, the V gene TRBV6-5; TRBD1 agrees at 11 bases. Sequenced sample: peripheral blood. The CDR3 coding sequence is TGTGCCAGCAGTCCTAGGGACAGGGGGTTCAAGGGCTACACCTTC. This translates into CASSPRDRGFKGYTF.